The clone carrying this TCR beta chain appeared many times. The antigen is undetermined. This sample stems from a study of regulatory T cells in long-lasting Graves disease. Background on the study: The antithyroid drugs taken by newly diagnosed Graves' patients had been used for under 3 months.

Time point noted: newly diagnosed GD, antithyroid drugs for less than 3 months. Making the TCR library involved RNA that had been extracted from PBMCs. The TCR beta library used iRepertoire HTBI primers with Arm-PCR amplification of CDR3. TCRdb reanalysed the multiplex PCR reads using MiXCR and keeps one entry per CDR3 protein. The table includes 320,000 or so distinct CDR3 sequences, over 15% detected once. Study results and caveats: TRBV28 was favored in persistent disease, as were TRBJ1-2 and TRBJ2-5. Exclusively peripheral blood, rather than thyroid tissue, was studied.

Germline V gene data show CDR1 as GTSNPN and CDR2 as SVGIG (reference sequence). The CDR3 sequence is 14 residues long. The ends were cut back, 0 bases at V and 13 bases at J, with 18 bases in the middle. Source: peripheral blood mononuclear cells (PBMCs), taken at new diagnosis, from a patient treated with antithyroid drugs. This clonotype was sampled from a female donor with Graves disease. J is TRBJ1-4 and V is TRBV30, with D hard to call. The CDR3 DNA reads TGTGCCTGGAGTGTGGGCCAGGCAGGAAACGGACTGTTTTTT. Translating gives CAWSVGQAGNGLFF. The variable domain in full, with the rest retrieved from reference TRBV30 and TRBJ1-4, is SQTIHQWPATLVQPVGSPLSLECTVEGTSNPNLYWYRQAAGRGLQLLFYSVGIGQISSEVPQNLSASRPQDRQFILSSKKLLLSDSGFYLCAWSVGQAGNGLFFGSGTQLSVL.